The source of this T cell receptor beta chain is a study of CD8 T cells in Susac syndrome. Findings and limits, study-wide: The study conceded that relatively few individuals underwent its TCR sequencing and HLA analysis.

An input of roughly 0.5 to 1 ug of RNA was subjected to reverse transcription using random hexamers. Amplification of TCR beta CDR3 spanned 54 Vbeta and 13 Jbeta via immunoSEQ multiplex PCR. TCRdb reanalysed the immunoSEQ multiplex PCR reads using MiXCR and keeps one entry per CDR3 protein. The sample consists of around 280,000 distinct CDR3 sequences, about 90% of them appearing once. V lost 6 bases, J lost 3 bases, and 14 bases lay in between. CDR3 size: 14 residues. Germline V gene sequence: CDR1 KGHSH, CDR2 LQKENI. Remarks on this clonotype: The antigen remains unidentified.

The rearrangement uses TRBV18 and TRBJ1-1, with D possibly TRBD1 on 5 matching bases. The sequenced sample consisted of CD4+ T cells from PBMCs. The receptor comes from a human donor with multiple sclerosis. The CDR3 DNA sequence: TGTGCCAGCTCGCAAAACAGAGGGGACACTGAAGCTTTCTTT. Translated, it gives CASSQNRGDTEAFF.